The 29 T cell receptor beta chains in this list originate from one sample, sequenced in a study of T-cell reconstitution after alpha-beta-depleted transplantation in children. This sample's TCRbeta library carried unique molecular identifier barcodes. TCRdb independently ran MiXCR on the PCR reads; one entry per CDR3 protein. The profile covers roughly 500,000 distinct CDR3 sequences, with about 31% appearing a single time and approximately 2.3% taken by the ten largest. Specimen: PBMCs from the stem cell graft donor, collected from the stem cell graft. These receptors were taken from a human donor who donated a stem cell graft to a child with aplastic anemia.

V and J are TRBV20-1 and TRBJ2-3, with D unresolved. This CDR3 contains 13 residues. V gave up 4 bases and J gave up 1 base, with 9 bases separating them. CDR1 and CDR2 from the germline V gene are DFQATT and SNEGSKA (reference sequence). The CDR3 DNA is TGCAGTGCTACCCCCGGACGCACAGATACGCAGTATTTT. Translated, it gives CSATPGRTDTQYF.

The chain employs TRBV12-3 or TRBV12-4 and TRBJ2-1; 10 bases fit TRBD2. J lost 1 base, V lost 6 bases, and 12 bases had no gene match. The CDR3 covers 18 residues. The CDR3 loop reads CASRQTSGALGSYNEQFF. The CDR3 coding sequence is TGTGCCAGCAGACAAACTAGCGGGGCCCTTGGATCCTACAATGAGCAGTTCTTC.

This clonotype has just a few counts. The rearrangement joins TRBV20-1 to TRBJ2-1; 11 bases align to TRBD2. This CDR3 region has 13 residues. The trim removed 5 bases at V and 8 bases at J, leaving 5 bases unmatched. Germline V gene sequence: CDR1 DFQATT, CDR2 SNEGSKA (reference sequence). CDR3 loop: CSAPRTSGYEQFF. CDR3 DNA sequence: TGCAGTGCTCCGAGGACTAGCGGGTATGAGCAGTTCTTC.

This clonotype was seen a few times. The rearrangement uses TRBV2 and TRBJ1-4; 9 bases map to TRBD1. V lost 5 bases, J lost 0 bases, and 4 bases stayed unmatched. The CDR3 is made up of 16 amino acids. CDR1 SNHLY and CDR2 FYNNEI come from the germline V gene. CDR3 nucleotides: TGTGCCAGCAGTTCGGGACAGGGTGCAACTAATGAAAAACTGTTTTTT. This gives the protein CASSSGQGATNEKLFF.

The chain employs TRBV9 and TRBJ2-3, with TRBD2 identical over 7 bases. V lost 2 bases and J lost 1; bases outside the gene matches: 10. This CDR3 contains 17 residues. Germline CDR1 SGDLS, CDR2 YYNGEE. The CDR3 coding sequence is TGTGCCAGCAGCGTCCTAACCAGCGGGATTGGCACAGATACGCAGTATTTT. Translating gives CASSVLTSGIGTDTQYF. Based on the CDR3 plus reference TRBV9 and TRBJ2-3, the full variable domain is DSGVTQTPKHLITATGQRVTLRCSPRSGDLSVYWYQQSLDQGLQFLIQYYNGEERAKGNILERFSAQQFPDLHSELNLSSLELGDSALYFCASSVLTSGIGTDTQYFGPGTRLTVL.

The rearrangement joins TRBV5-1 to TRBJ1-1; D may be TRBD1 (5 bases). CDR1 is SGHRS and CDR2 is YFSETQ in the germline V gene. Trimming removed 4 bases at V and 2 bases at J, with 18 bases between. The CDR3 spans 16 residues. CDR3 in amino acids: CASSREQKTANTEAFF. As DNA, the CDR3 is TGCGCCAGCAGCCGCGAACAGAAGACAGCTAACACTGAAGCTTTCTTT. The full variable domain, its missing parts supplied by reference TRBV5-1 and TRBJ1-1, is KAGVTQTPRYLIKTRGQQVTLSCSPISGHRSVSWYQQTPGQGLQFLFEYFSETQRNKGNFPGRFSGRQFSNSRSEMNVSTLELGDSALYLCASSREQKTANTEAFFGQGTRLTVV.

The chain is built from TRBV7-9 and TRBJ1-5, with D possibly matching TRBD1 (5 bases). V was cut by 1 base and J by 6 bases, with 7 bases left in between. The CDR3 contains 13 residues. CDR1 and CDR2 from the germline V gene are SEHNR and FQNEAQ (reference sequence). The CDR3 region is CASSLEGFQPQHF. CDR3 coding DNA: TGTGCCAGCAGCTTAGAGGGGTTTCAGCCCCAGCATTTT. Based on the CDR3 plus reference TRBV7-9 and TRBJ1-5, the full variable domain is DTGVSQNPRHKITKRGQNVTFRCDPISEHNRLYWYRQTLGQGPEFLTYFQNEAQLEKSRLLSDRFSAERPKGSFSTLEIQRTEQGDSAMYLCASSLEGFQPQHFGDGTRLSIL.

This rearrangement joins TRBV28 to TRBJ1-4; D is undetermined. The germline V and J ends were trimmed by 4 bases and 8 bases, with 14 bases remaining between them. The CDR3 covers 14 residues. The germline CDR1 and CDR2 sequences are MDHEN and SYDVKM. The CDR3 sequence: CASSSTLSGEKLFF. The CDR3 DNA sequence: TGTGCCAGCAGTTCCACCTTATCGGGGGAAAAACTGTTTTTT.

The chain combines TRBV7-2 with TRBJ2-1; D may correspond to TRBD1 or TRBD2 (5 bases each). Trimming pared 3 bases from V and 7 bases from J, leaving 13 bases between. The CDR3 is 14 residues long. The germline CDR1 and CDR2 sequences are SGHTA and FQGNSA. CDR3 nucleotides: TGTGCCAGCAGCTTGGGGACCGAACCGAATGAGCAGTTCTTC. This encodes CASSLGTEPNEQFF.

This rearrangement joins TRBV6-1 to TRBJ2-7; D might be TRBD2 (5 bases). The germline gives CDR1 MNHNS, CDR2 SASEGT. This CDR3 has 11 amino acids. V was shortened by 5 bases and J by 7 bases, with 9 bases between the two germline ends. CDR3 amino acids: CASSNPGEQYF. The CDR3 region has the DNA TGTGCCAGCAGTAACCCGGGGGAGCAGTACTTC.

This clonotype has just a few counts. The chain recombines TRBV29-1 with TRBJ2-2, with D perhaps matching TRBD1 (6 bases). The CDR3 consists of 15 residues. V gave up 6 bases and J gave up 2 bases, with 16 bases separating them. Per the germline V gene, CDR1 is SQVTM and CDR2 is ANQGSEA. The CDR3 DNA is TGCAGCGTATCAGGACAGATGCTCAACACCGGGGAGCTGTTTTTT. Encoded protein: CSVSGQMLNTGELFF.

This chain joins TRBV5-6 and TRBJ2-2; D is uncertain. Germline V gives CDR1 SGHDT, CDR2 YYEEEE. V lost 0 bases and J lost 1, with 7 bases in between. CDR3 length: 15 amino acids. CDR3 DNA: TGTGCCAGCAGCTTGGCCCCCGTGAACACCGGGGAGCTGTTTTTT. Amino acid sequence: CASSLAPVNTGELFF.

This clonotype occurred a few times. This rearrangement joins TRBV5-6 to TRBJ2-2; D is unresolved. Trimming took 0 bases from V and 2 from J, leaving 11 bases between them. This CDR3 has 16 residues. Germline-derived CDR1 and CDR2 are SGHDT and YYEEEE. Here the CDR3 reads CASSLAELPNTGELFF. CDR3 bases: TGTGCCAGCAGCTTGGCCGAGCTACCAAACACCGGGGAGCTGTTTTTT.

The J gene is TRBJ2-3, the V gene TRBV9, with TRBD1 identical over 9 bases. The CDR3 length is 15 residues. Per germline, CDR1 SGDLS and CDR2 YYNGEE. J gave up 4 bases and V 0 bases, and 3 bases lay outside the gene matches. The DNA of the CDR3 is TGTGCCAGCAGCGTAGGGACAGGGGAGGCAGATACGCAGTATTTT. It translates to CASSVGTGEADTQYF.

This clonotype occurred a few times. This chain uses TRBV6-2 or TRBV6-3 with TRBJ2-7, with D unclear. Germline V gene sequence: CDR1 MNHEY, CDR2 SVGEGT. The V end lost 4 bases, the J end lost 3 bases, and 16 bases lay between the germline ends. This CDR3 spans 15 amino acids. The CDR3 coding sequence is TGTGCCAGCAGTTCCTCCGGGCGTAAAGACTACGAGCAGTACGTC. Protein product: CASSSSGRKDYEQYV.

J is TRBJ2-1 and V is TRBV10-3; TRBD1 aligns across 7 bases. The V and J ends lost 7 bases and 5 bases, in that order; junction bases with no gene match: 8. Germline loops: CDR1 ENHRY, CDR2 SYGVKD. CDR3 length: 14 amino acids. CDR3 nucleotides: TGTGCCATCAACCCCGGGACAGCGGACAATGAGCAGTTCTTC. Its translation: CAINPGTADNEQFF.

CDR3 nucleotides: TGCAGTGCTCCCGGACAGGCCACAGATACGCAGTATTTT. It is translated as CSAPGQATDTQYF. The chain recombines TRBV20-1 with TRBJ2-3, with 7 bases that match TRBD1. The CDR3 contains 13 residues. Trimming removed 5 bases from V and 2 bases from J; junction bases left unmatched: 4. The V gene's germline CDR1 is DFQATT and CDR2 SNEGSKA (reference sequence).

V is TRBV12-3 or TRBV12-4 and J is TRBJ2-4; 10 nucleotides agree with TRBD2. This CDR3 contains 13 residues. The V gene end was trimmed by 6 bases and the J gene end by 7 bases; junction bases not matched to a gene: 3. CDR3 protein: CASRLLAGNIQYF. The CDR3 coding sequence is TGTGCCAGCAGGTTACTAGCGGGGAACATTCAGTACTTC.

This sequence joins TRBV4-1 and TRBJ2-5; the D is unclear. This CDR3 is built from 15 residues. Germline-derived CDR1 and CDR2 are MGHRA and YSYEKL. V shed 0 bases and J shed 2 bases, with 10 bases lying between them. The CDR3 loop reads CASSQDLRAQETQYF. CDR3 nucleotide sequence: TGCGCCAGCAGCCAAGATTTAAGGGCACAAGAGACCCAGTACTTC.

Only a few counts were recorded for this clonotype. V usage is TRBV5-1 and J usage is TRBJ2-2; D might be TRBD2 (5 bases). The V and J ends lost 0 bases and 4 bases respectively, with 13 bases between them. The CDR3 is 16 residues long. Germline CDR1 is SGHRS and CDR2 is YFSETQ. The CDR3 nucleotides read TGCGCCAGCAGCTTGGCAGGCGGACGGGGCACCGGGGAGCTGTTTTTT. This gives the protein CASSLAGGRGTGELFF.

This rearrangement joins TRBV5-5 to TRBJ1-5, with D possibly TRBD1 on 5 matching bases. Germline V lookup: CDR1 SGHKS, CDR2 YYEKEE (reference sequence). The CDR3 length is 15 residues. V lost 5 bases, J lost 3 bases, and 15 bases lay in between. CDR3 region: CASSPGPILNQPQHF. CDR3 DNA sequence: TGTGCCAGCAGTCCGGGACCTATTCTCAATCAGCCCCAGCATTTT.

This clonotype was seen more than once but under ten times. The chain uses TRBV12-3 or TRBV12-4 and TRBJ1-3; weak D call: TRBD1 (5 bases). The CDR3 has 16 amino acids. V shed 2 bases and J shed 4 bases, with 15 bases lying between them. CDR3 protein: CASSLFGGESGNTIYF. The CDR3 DNA follows: TGTGCCAGCAGTTTATTTGGAGGGGAATCAGGAAACACCATATATTTT.

J is TRBJ2-1 and V is TRBV20-1; a weak D match, TRBD1 (5 bases). V lost 5 bases, J lost 4 bases, and 9 bases lay in between. The CDR3 totals 12 residues. Germline V gene data show CDR1 as DFQATT and CDR2 as SNEGSKA (reference sequence). The CDR3 spells CSAQGRYNEQFF. DNA for the CDR3: TGCAGTGCTCAGGGCCGTTACAATGAGCAGTTCTTC.

This clonotype has a handful of counts. The CDR3 DNA follows: TGTGCCTGGATTCGGTGGACCAGGATAAGTGAGGGCTACACCTTC. The encoded protein is CAWIRWTRISEGYTF. The chain uses TRBV30 and TRBJ1-2; no clear D. The CDR3 spans 15 residues. Trimming took 4 bases from V and 8 from J, leaving 23 bases between them. Per the germline V gene, CDR1 is GTSNPN and CDR2 is SVGIG (reference sequence).

In its sample, this clonotype was seen a few times. V usage is TRBV12-3 or TRBV12-4 and J usage is TRBJ2-5, with unresolved D. The CDR3 sequence is 14 residues long. V was trimmed by 6 bases and J by 5 bases, leaving 16 bases between them. The CDR3 reads CASRLIQGSETQYF. CDR3 sequence (DNA): TGTGCCAGCAGACTAATACAAGGTTCGGAGACCCAGTACTTC.

A few counts support this clonotype. The chain employs TRBV7-8 and TRBJ1-5, with D tentatively TRBD1 (5 bases). Trimming took 8 bases from V and 1 from J, leaving 9 bases between them. The CDR3 loop spans 13 amino acids. Germline V CDR1 and CDR2: SGHVS, FQNEAQ. The CDR3 sequence is CASGRVSNQPQHF. Here the CDR3 DNA reads TGTGCCAGCGGCAGGGTCAGCAATCAGCCCCAGCATTTT.

The rearrangement links TRBV11-2 to TRBJ2-3, with TRBD2 matching over 7 bases. Trimming removed 5 bases from V and 2 bases from J; junction bases left unmatched: 16. CDR3 length: 18 amino acids. CDR1 and CDR2 (germline): SGHAT, FQNNGV. CDR3 amino acids: CASSPTGGLTKTTDTQYF. The CDR3 DNA follows: TGTGCCAGCAGCCCAACCGGGGGACTAACAAAAACCACAGATACGCAGTATTTT.

This clonotype has a handful of counts. The gene calls are TRBV27 and TRBJ1-1, with TRBD1 matching 8 bases. V dropped 0 bases and J dropped 5; count of bases not matched to a gene: 5. Germline assignment: CDR1 MNHEY and CDR2 SMNVEV (reference sequence). CDR3 length equals 15 residues. The CDR3 DNA reads as TGTGCCAGCAGTTTATCATTCAGGGGGCGGACTGAAGCTTTCTTT. It is translated as CASSLSFRGRTEAFF.

The rearrangement links TRBV29-1 to TRBJ2-7; unclear D gene. The CDR3 has 13 amino acids. V was cut by 5 bases and J by 4 bases, with 15 bases left in between. Germline loops: CDR1 SQVTM, CDR2 ANQGSEA. The CDR3 DNA sequence: TGCAGCGTTCGGCCTGAGAGTGATTACGAGCAGTACGTC. Translated: CSVRPESDYEQYV.